The 5 T cell receptor beta chains below were found in one sample sequenced in a study of metastatic and nonmetastatic thyroid tumors. Each patient came to thyroid surgery without any prior treatment (of any kind). TCRdb re-called the PCR reads through MiXCR. The table records about 25,000 clones, 20% to 25% of them present only once. The specimen was adjacent normal tissue. The receptors shown here come from a female donor with papillary thyroid cancer or a benign thyroid nodule (not recorded which). Some clones in this sample may be carry-over from other donors' samples.

This clone came up many times. V usage is TRBV4-2 and J usage is TRBJ1-3, with 10 positions matching TRBD1. The germline gives CDR1 LGHNA, CDR2 YNFKEQ. Trimming cost V 3 bases and J 2 bases; bases outside gene matches: 4. The CDR3 has 16 amino acids. The CDR3 is CASSQGQGSPGNTIYF. As DNA, the CDR3 is TGTGCCAGCAGCCAGGGACAGGGGTCTCCTGGAAACACCATATATTTT.

Relative to its sample, this clone is medium-sized. The rearrangement joins TRBV19 to TRBJ1-6; D call uncertain. V shed 5 bases and J shed 8 bases, with 10 bases lying between them. Per germline, CDR1 LNHDA and CDR2 SQIVND (reference sequence). This CDR3 region has 13 residues. The CDR3 nucleotides are TGTGCCAGTAGTTCCCTTCGAGATTCACCCCTCCACTTT. Amino acids: CASSSLRDSPLHF. The full variable domain, rest sourced from reference TRBV19 and TRBJ1-6, is DGGITQSPKYLFRKEGQNVTLSCEQNLNHDAMYWYRQDPGQGLRLIYYSQIVNDFQKGDIAEGYSVSREKKESFPLTVTSAQKNPTAFYLCASSSLRDSPLHFGNGTRLTVT.

This clone rates as medium-sized. This chain uses TRBV6-2 or TRBV6-3 with TRBJ2-6; TRBD1 is a possible D gene (5 bases). Germline V CDR1 and CDR2: MNHEY, SVGEGT. The CDR3 is 19 amino acids. The germline V and J ends were trimmed by 2 bases and 2 bases, with 19 bases remaining between them. The CDR3 DNA is TGTGCCAGCAGTTACGGCCGCAGGGATGTTTGGCCTGGGGCCAACGTCCTGACTTTC. This gives the protein CASSYGRRDVWPGANVLTF.

About this clone: A much bigger clone sits one base away, suggesting this may be a read error. The chain links TRBV5-4 to TRBJ2-7; the match to TRBD1 covers 8 bases. J gave up 3 bases and V 4 bases, and 6 bases lay outside the gene matches. CDR1 is SGHNT, CDR2 YYREEE, per germline (reference sequence). The CDR3 contains 14 residues. The CDR3 DNA reads TGTGCCAGCAGCCTCAGGGGGCGACTCTACGAGCAGTACTTC. It specifies CASSLRGRLYEQYF.

On this clone itself: One end of the junction varies from germline; a read error may be responsible. At the DNA level, this CDR3 is encoded by other sequences in the same sample as well. The chain carries TRBV12-3 or TRBV12-4 and TRBJ1-1; D remains ambiguous. The CDR3 extends over 14 amino acids. The CDR3 region is CASRWGAPNTEAFF. In DNA, the CDR3 is TGTGCCAGCAGGTGGGGAGCCCCAAACACTGAAGCGTTCTTT.